This T cell receptor (beta chain) was identified during a study of cytomegalovirus exposure and HLA in healthy donors. General observations from the study: Using the classifier, cytomegalovirus status was reportedly diagnosed with high specificity and sensitivity.

The PCR employed 60 Vbeta primers together with 13 Jbeta primers. The method was immunoSEQ multiplex PCR; TCRdb's version includes in-frame clones alone and lacks a portion of them. The repertoire holds 100,000 to 150,000 clones, 76% seen once, with about 1.8% in the top ten. Germline CDR1 is SGHDN and CDR2 is FVKESK. The V end lost 4 bases, the J end lost 5 bases, and 11 bases lay between the germline ends. The CDR3 loop spans 13 amino acids. With regard to this clone: As yet, its antigen is unknown.

The source of this sequence is a man aged 45-65 years in good health and CMV-seronegative. Sequencing input: PBMCs. This chain uses TRBV14 with TRBJ1-1; D gene ambiguous. As DNA, the CDR3 is TGTGCCAGCAGCCCCCGTCCGGGGACTGAAGCTTTCTTT. Protein sequence: CASSPRPGTEAFF. The complete variable domain, with remaining parts taken from reference TRBV14 and TRBJ1-1, reads EAGVTQFPSHSVIEKGQTVTLRCDPISGHDNLYWYRRVMGKEIKFLLHFVKESKQDESGMPNNRFLAERTGGTYSTLKVQPAELEDSGVYFCASSPRPGTEAFFGQGTRLTVV.